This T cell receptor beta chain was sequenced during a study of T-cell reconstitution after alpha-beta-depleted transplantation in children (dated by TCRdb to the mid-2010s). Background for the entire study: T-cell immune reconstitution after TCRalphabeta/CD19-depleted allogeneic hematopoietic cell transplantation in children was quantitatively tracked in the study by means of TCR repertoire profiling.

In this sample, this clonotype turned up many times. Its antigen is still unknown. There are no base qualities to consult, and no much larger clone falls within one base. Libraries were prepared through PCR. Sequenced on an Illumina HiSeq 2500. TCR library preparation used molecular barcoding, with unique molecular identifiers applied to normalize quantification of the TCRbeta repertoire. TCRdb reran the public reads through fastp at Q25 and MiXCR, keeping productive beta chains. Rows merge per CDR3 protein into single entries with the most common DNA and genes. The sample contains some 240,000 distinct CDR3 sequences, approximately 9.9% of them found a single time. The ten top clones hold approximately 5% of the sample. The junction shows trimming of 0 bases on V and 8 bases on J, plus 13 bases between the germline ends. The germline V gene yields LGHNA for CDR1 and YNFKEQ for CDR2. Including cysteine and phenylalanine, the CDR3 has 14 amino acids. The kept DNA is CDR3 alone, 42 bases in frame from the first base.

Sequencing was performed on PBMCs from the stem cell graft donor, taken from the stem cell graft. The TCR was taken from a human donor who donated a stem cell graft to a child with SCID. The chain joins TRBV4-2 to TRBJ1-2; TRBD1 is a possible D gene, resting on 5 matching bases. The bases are TGTGCCAGCAGCCAAGATCATGGGGCTCTAGGCTACACCTTC. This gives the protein CASSQDHGALGYTF.